This TCR beta chain comes out of a study of regulatory T cells in long-lasting Graves disease. The study's findings and limits: Newly diagnosed Graves' patients had higher TCR diversity than persistent ones.

This clonotype has ten or more counts. Its target is unknown. The CDR3 covers 14 residues. V trimming: 8 bases; J trimming: 3 bases; junction bases outside the gene matches: 8. Time point given: persistent/refractory GD, antithyroid drugs over 5 years with positive TRAb. PBMCs were the source of the RNA used for TCR sequencing. Sequencing libraries for TCR beta were prepared with iRepertoire HTBI primers and Arm-PCR of CDR3 regions. TCRdb used MiXCR to reprocess the multiplex PCR reads, holding one entry per CDR3 protein. This sample has 430,000 or so distinct CDR3 sequences, with roughly 21% found just once.

The sequence came from a female donor with Graves disease. The chain employs TRBV12-3 or TRBV12-4 and TRBJ1-2; TRBD1 agrees at 8 bases. The input for sequencing was peripheral blood mononuclear cells (PBMCs), taken when the disease was refractory, from a patient treated with antithyroid drugs. CDR3 loop: CASLLDRDDYGYTF. For the CDR3, the DNA is TGTGCCAGCCTTCTGGACAGGGACGACTATGGCTACACCTTC.